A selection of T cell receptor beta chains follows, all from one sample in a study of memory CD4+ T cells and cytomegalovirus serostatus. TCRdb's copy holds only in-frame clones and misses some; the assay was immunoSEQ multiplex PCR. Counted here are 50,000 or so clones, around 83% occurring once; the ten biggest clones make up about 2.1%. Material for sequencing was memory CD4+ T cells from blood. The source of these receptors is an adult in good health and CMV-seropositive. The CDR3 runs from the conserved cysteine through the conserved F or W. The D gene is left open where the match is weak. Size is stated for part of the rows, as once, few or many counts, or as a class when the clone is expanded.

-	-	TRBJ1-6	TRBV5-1	CASSLSLTGNSPLHF	TGCGCCAGCAGCCTTAGCCTAACTGGCAATTCACCCCTCCACTTT
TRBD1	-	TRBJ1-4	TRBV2	CASSEEGQGNEKLFF	TGTGCCAGCAGTGAAGAGGGACAGGGGAATGAAAAACTGTTTTTT
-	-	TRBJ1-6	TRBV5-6	CASSLGMGRGSSYNSPLHF	TGTGCCAGCAGCTTAGGAATGGGGCGAGGTAGCTCCTATAATTCACCCCTCCACTTT
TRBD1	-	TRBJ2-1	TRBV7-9	CASSLRVEGQGEQFF	TGTGCCAGCAGCTTAAGGGTTGAGGGACAGGGTGAGCAGTTCTTC
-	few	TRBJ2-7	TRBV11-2	CASSFVGVEQYF	TGTGCCAGCAGCTTCGTTGGGGTCGAGCAGTACTTC
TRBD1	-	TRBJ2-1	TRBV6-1	CASSGAPLTGSSYNEQFF	TGTGCCAGCAGTGGGGCCCCATTGACAGGGAGCTCCTACAATGAGCAGTTCTTC
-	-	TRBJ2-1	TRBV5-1	CASSPDPQVISEQFF	TGCGCCAGCAGCCCGGACCCCCAGGTTATCAGTGAGCAGTTCTTC
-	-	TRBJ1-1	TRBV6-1	CASSLTGPNTEAFF	TGTGCCAGCAGTTTGACAGGCCCGAACACTGAAGCTTTCTTT
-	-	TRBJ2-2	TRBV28	CASSKGLTNTGELFF	TGTGCCAGCAGTAAAGGACTGACGAACACCGGGGAGCTGTTTTTT
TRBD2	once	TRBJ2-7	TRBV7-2	CASSATSGRVNEQYF	TGTGCCAGCAGCGCGACTAGCGGGAGAGTAAACGAGCAGTACTTC
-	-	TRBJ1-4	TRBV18	CASSPLGSTNEKLFF	TGTGCCAGCTCACCACTGGGTTCAACTAATGAAAAACTGTTTTTT
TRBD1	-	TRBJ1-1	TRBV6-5	CASSSNRGAKSEAFF	TGTGCCAGCAGTTCTAACAGGGGGGCGAAGTCTGAAGCTTTCTTT
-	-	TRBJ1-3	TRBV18	CASSPSRGSGNTIYF	TGTGCCAGCTCACCAAGTCGAGGGTCTGGAAACACCATATATTTT
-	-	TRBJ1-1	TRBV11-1	CASSLRGVRMKTEAFF	TGTGCCAGCAGCTTACGCGGCGTGAGGATGAAAACTGAAGCTTTCTTT
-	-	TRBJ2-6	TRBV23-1	CASSRGAECPSSGANVLTF	TGCGCCAGCAGTCGGGGGGCCGAGTGCCCCAGCTCTGGGGCCAACGTCCTGACTTTC
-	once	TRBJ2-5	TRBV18	CASSPVTAGQETQYF	TGTGCCAGCTCACCCGTGACAGCCGGCCAAGAGACCCAGTACTTC
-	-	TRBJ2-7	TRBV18	CASSPRDSTYSSYEQYF	TGTGCCAGCTCACCTCGGGACTCTACTTACTCCTCCTACGAGCAGTACTTC
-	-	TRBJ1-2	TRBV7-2	CASSYTGNGDYGYTF	TGTGCCAGCAGCTACACAGGGAATGGGGACTATGGCTACACCTTC
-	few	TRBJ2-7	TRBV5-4	CASSPLQGSYEQYF	TGTGCCAGCAGCCCCCTGCAGGGCTCCTACGAGCAGTACTTC
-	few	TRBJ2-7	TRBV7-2	CASSLTGGDYEQYF	TGTGCCAGCAGCCTCACAGGGGGGGACTACGAGCAGTACTTC